The sequence of this T cell receptor (beta chain) was determined in a study of blood T cell repertoires in COVID-19. Data came from immunoSEQ multiplex PCR; TCRdb stores just in-frame clones and leaves some out. Of about 120,000 clones listed, approximately 81% are singletons. V gave up 5 bases and J gave up 12 bases, with 17 bases separating them. The CDR3 covers 14 residues. In germline, CDR1 is MDHEN, CDR2 SYDVKM. The sequenced sample consisted of peripheral blood. The gene calls are TRBV28 and TRBJ1-6; D is ambiguous. The origin of this receptor is a man aged 60-69 years with acute or convalescent COVID-19. The CDR3 region has the DNA TGTGCCAGCAGTCCCCACCCCCCCCGCGAACCCCTCCACTTT. Its protein is CASSPHPPREPLHF.